The present T cell receptor (beta chain) was sequenced within a study of T-cell memory formation after mild COVID-19 (dated by TCRdb to the early 2020s). Study-wide context: TCR sequence clusters from the two donors were found to be largely donor specific. Two young, previously healthy adult volunteers, one female and one male, were included in the cohort. T-cell clones expanding and contracting after mild COVID-19 in two donors were tracked by longitudinal TCRalpha and TCRbeta repertoire sequencing. Beyond this particular receptor, the publication reports: The study covered only a couple of mild cases, and larger cohorts including severe cases with pre-infection samples were considered necessary. Some responding clones were detected in pre-infection memory, suggesting pre-existing cross-reactive memory T cells joined the SARS-CoV-2 response. Contracting CD4+ clones were located mainly in the CM and EM memory subsets, whereas CD8+ clones were found to be enriched in EMRA. Clones that contracted from day 15 to 85 showed balanced CD4/CD8 phenotypes, whereas a second wave of clones that expanded from day 15 to 37 leaned towards CD4+. The second-wave clones that peaked on day 37 were not confirmed to be SARS-CoV-2 specific.

About this clonotype: Its antigen is unknown. Base quality data are lacking; no much larger clone is found one base away.

Ficoll-Paque density gradient centrifugation was used to isolate PBMCs. Sequencing was carried out with an Illumina NovaSeq 6000. TCRalpha and TCRbeta cDNA libraries were constructed by 5'RACE with constant-segment primers, with sample barcodes and unique molecular identifiers being introduced. RNA was extracted from every sample with Trizol reagent. Amplification of the libraries took two PCR steps, and the second step added a second sample barcode plus Illumina TruSeq adapters. Libraries were sequenced on an Illumina NovaSeq with 2 x 150 bp paired-end reads. For the original study's pipeline: The reads were demultiplexed and collapsed into UMI-guided consensus sequences using migec v1.2.7. Using mixcr v2.1.11, UMI consensuses were aligned to TRA and TRB V and J templates and then assembled into clonotypes. Expanded or contracted clonotypes were those called significant by both edgeR and NoisET, with noise models trained on biological replicates. edgeR calls used a false discovery rate-adjusted p below 0.01 and a log2 fold-change threshold of 1. As an exploratory analysis of dynamics, max-normalized trajectories of the 1000 most abundant clonotypes were examined by PCA with hierarchical clustering. Each responding clone was given a CD4 or CD8 phenotype based on the CD4+ and CD8+ repertoires, which had been sequenced separately. Starting from the raw public reads, TCRdb applied fastp trimming at Q25, assembled clones with MiXCR and retained in-frame beta chains. Each entry merges the rows of one CDR3 protein and shows their most common DNA and genes. The V and J calls were determined by TCRdb, not by the authors. The sample contains roughly 480,000 distinct CDR3 sequences, around 27% of them found a single time. The top ten hold around 12% of the sample.

The germline V gene encodes CDR1 LNHNV and CDR2 YYDKDF (reference sequence). The CDR3 sequence holds 15 residues, the cysteine and phenylalanine included. Only the CDR3 part of the read is kept: 45 bases, read in frame from the first base. Relative to germline, V is 4 bases shorter and J is 5 bases shorter, with 15 bases between their ends. The receptor was derived from an adult woman who had mild COVID-19 (a few samples of this study predate the infection). The sample titles of this study are shuffled in the database, so cell type and time point are left out; the donor was told from shared clones. The rearrangement combines TRBV15 with TRBJ2-1; TRBD2 is a weak D gene call, 6 bases matching. The material sequenced was PBMCs or a T cell subset sorted from them (not recorded which). The CDR3 is CATSKALATNNEQFF. The sequenced DNA is TGTGCCACCAGCAAGGCGCTAGCGACCAACAATGAGCAGTTCTTC.